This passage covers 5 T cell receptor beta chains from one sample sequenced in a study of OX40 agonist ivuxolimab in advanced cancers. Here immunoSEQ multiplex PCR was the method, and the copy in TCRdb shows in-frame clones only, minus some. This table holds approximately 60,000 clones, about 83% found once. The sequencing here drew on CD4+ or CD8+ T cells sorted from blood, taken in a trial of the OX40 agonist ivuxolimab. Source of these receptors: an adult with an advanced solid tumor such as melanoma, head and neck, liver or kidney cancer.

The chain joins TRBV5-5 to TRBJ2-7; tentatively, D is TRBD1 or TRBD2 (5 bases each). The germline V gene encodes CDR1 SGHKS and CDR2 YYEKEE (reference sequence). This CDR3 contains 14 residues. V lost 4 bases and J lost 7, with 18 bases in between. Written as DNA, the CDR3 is TGTGCCAGCAGCCCCCCCGGGGTTCAGGGAGAGCAGTACTTC. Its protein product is CASSPPGVQGEQYF.

CDR3 DNA sequence: TGTGCCACCCATAGGGCCGCTGCCGAGACCCAGTACTTC. Amino acids: CATHRAAAETQYF. The rearrangement joins TRBV6-5 to TRBJ2-5; D ambiguous. Germline V gives CDR1 MNHEY, CDR2 SVGAGI. Trimming took 10 bases from V and 5 from J, leaving 17 bases between them. The CDR3 spans 13 residues.

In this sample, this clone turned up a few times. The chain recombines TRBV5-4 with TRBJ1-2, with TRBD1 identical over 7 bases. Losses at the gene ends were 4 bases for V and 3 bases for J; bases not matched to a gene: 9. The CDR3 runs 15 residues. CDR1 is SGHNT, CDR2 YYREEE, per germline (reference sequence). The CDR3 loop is CASSPTGNRDYGYTF. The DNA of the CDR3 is TGTGCCAGCAGCCCGACAGGGAACAGGGACTATGGCTACACCTTC.

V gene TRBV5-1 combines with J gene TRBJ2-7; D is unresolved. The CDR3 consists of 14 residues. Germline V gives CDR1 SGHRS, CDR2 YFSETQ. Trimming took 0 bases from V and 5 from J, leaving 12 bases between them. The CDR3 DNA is TGCGCCAGCAGCTTGGGGACCAGAAGGGACGAGCAGTACTTC. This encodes CASSLGTRRDEQYF.

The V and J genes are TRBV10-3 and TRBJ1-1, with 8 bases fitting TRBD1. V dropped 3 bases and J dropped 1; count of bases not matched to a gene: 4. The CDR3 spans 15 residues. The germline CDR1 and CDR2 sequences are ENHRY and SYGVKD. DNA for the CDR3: TGTGCCATCAGTGAAACAGGGGGGCAGAACACTGAAGCTTTCTTT. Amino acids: CAISETGGQNTEAFF.